This entry lists 26 T cell receptor beta chains sequenced from one sample in a study of T cells in Graves' hyperthyroidism and ophthalmopathy. The investigators amplified TCR beta CDR3 regions from RNA transcripts. First-round RT-PCR with HTBI primers amplified the TCR CDR3 region. TCRdb ran MiXCR on the multiplex PCR reads and lists one entry per CDR3 protein. In the table there are about 380,000 distinct CDR3 sequences, approximately 17% of which are singletons. Source material: blood. These receptors were obtained from a man between 18 and 35 years old with Graves' ophthalmopathy.

In this sample, this clonotype turned up a few times. The chain recombines TRBV19 with TRBJ1-6; D unresolved. The germline gives CDR1 LNHDA, CDR2 SQIVND (reference sequence). The CDR3 spans 17 residues. Between the trimmed V and J ends, which lost 1 base and 0 bases, there was a span of 10 bases. This chain's CDR3 is CASSIAATSSYNSPLHF. CDR3 sequence (DNA): TGTGCCAGTAGTATAGCGGCGACAAGCTCCTATAATTCACCCCTCCACTTT. Variable domain in full (rest from reference TRBV19 and TRBJ1-6): DGGITQSPKYLFRKEGQNVTLSCEQNLNHDAMYWYRQDPGQGLRLIYYSQIVNDFQKGDIAEGYSVSREKKESFPLTVTSAQKNPTAFYLCASSIAATSSYNSPLHFGNGTRLTVT.

V is TRBV7-2 and J is TRBJ1-4, with no clear D. The CDR3 contains 15 residues. The germline V and J ends were trimmed by 2 bases and 6 bases, with 13 bases remaining between them. From germline, CDR1 is SGHTA and CDR2 FQGNSA. The CDR3 loop is CASSLNGIWDEKLFF. The CDR3 DNA is TGTGCCAGCAGCTTAAATGGTATATGGGATGAAAAACTGTTTTTT.

This clonotype was counted at least ten times. The chain couples TRBV20-1 to TRBJ2-5, with 16 bases matching TRBD2. With V trimmed by 5 bases and J by 3 bases, 6 bases remained unmatched. Per germline, CDR1 DFQATT and CDR2 SNEGSKA (reference sequence). The CDR3 totals 16 residues. CDR3 sequence (DNA): TGCAGTGCTGGAGGGGGACTAGCGGGGGGGAAAGAGACCCAGTACTTC. Residues: CSAGGGLAGGKETQYF.

This clonotype was seen ten or more times. V gene TRBV2 combines with J gene TRBJ2-3, with TRBD1 identical over 7 bases. The CDR3 loop spans 12 amino acids. Germline-derived CDR1 and CDR2 are SNHLY and FYNNEI. V dropped 4 bases and J dropped 8; count of bases not matched to a gene: 3. The CDR3 DNA is TGTGCCAGCAGTGGACAGGGTATTACGCAGTATTTT. Translation: CASSGQGITQYF. The full variable domain, completed using reference TRBV2 and TRBJ2-3, is EPEVTQTPSHQVTQMGQEVILRCVPISNHLYFYWYRQILGQKVEFLVSFYNNEISEKSEIFDDQFSVERPDGSNFTLKIRSTKLEDSAMYFCASSGQGITQYFGPGTRLTVL.

This clonotype appeared many times. The CDR3 spells CASSQGSDYGYTF. The CDR3 coding sequence is TGTGCCAGCAGCCAAGGCTCAGACTATGGCTACACCTTC. V gene TRBV4-2 combines with J gene TRBJ1-2; D remains ambiguous. Per the germline V gene, CDR1 is LGHNA and CDR2 is YNFKEQ. V was pared by 1 base and J by 3 bases, with 6 bases between. This CDR3 comprises 13 residues.

V is TRBV9 and J is TRBJ2-3, with TRBD1 matching 8 bases. The CDR3 totals 16 residues. The germline gives CDR1 SGDLS, CDR2 YYNGEE. V shed 4 bases, J shed 2 bases, and the junction held 9 bases outside the gene matches. As DNA, the CDR3 is TGTGCCAGCAGCTTCCAGGGGGCGCTTCTCACAGATACGCAGTATTTT. Translation gives CASSFQGALLTDTQYF.

The chain has TRBV2 and TRBJ1-6, with 9 positions matching TRBD1. Germline V gives CDR1 SNHLY, CDR2 FYNNEI. CDR3 length equals 14 residues. V shed 7 bases and J 7 bases; nucleotides not matched to a gene: 5. In DNA, the CDR3 is TGTGCCAGCATACCGGGACAGGGCAATTCACCCCTCCACTTT. It specifies CASIPGQGNSPLHF. The complete variable domain, with remaining parts taken from reference TRBV2 and TRBJ1-6, reads EPEVTQTPSHQVTQMGQEVILRCVPISNHLYFYWYRQILGQKVEFLVSFYNNEISEKSEIFDDQFSVERPDGSNFTLKIRSTKLEDSAMYFCASIPGQGNSPLHFGNGTRLTVT.

The CDR3 sequence: CASSADRGLANEKLFF. The CDR3 DNA is TGTGCCAGCAGCGCGGACAGGGGGCTGGCTAATGAAAAACTGTTTTTT. The V and J genes are TRBV7-9 and TRBJ1-4; 11 bases are a match to TRBD1. V dropped 5 bases and J dropped 3; count of bases not matched to a gene: 5. Germline V gene data show CDR1 as SEHNR and CDR2 as FQNEAQ (reference sequence). The CDR3 totals 16 residues.

This clonotype was detected many times. The gene calls are TRBV7-9 and TRBJ2-3; the match to TRBD2 covers 7 bases. Per the germline V gene, CDR1 is SEHNR and CDR2 is FQNEAQ (reference sequence). CDR3 size: 14 residues. The CDR3 protein is CASRGDRGTDTQYF. In DNA, the CDR3 is TGTGCTTCACGGGGGGATAGGGGCACAGATACGCAGTATTTT.

In its sample, this clonotype was seen many times. J is TRBJ2-2 and V is TRBV12-3 or TRBV12-4; D possibly corresponds to TRBD2 (5 bases). The CDR3 has 16 amino acids. V was trimmed by 3 bases and J by 5 bases, leaving 16 bases between them. The CDR3 nucleotides read TGTGCCAGCAGTTTTTCTCGGGTTGGACTTACCGGGGAGCTGTTTTTT. Its translation: CASSFSRVGLTGELFF.

This clonotype showed up just a few times. This sequence joins TRBV20-1 and TRBJ2-7; 7 nucleotides agree with TRBD1. V gave up 6 bases and J gave up 7 bases; unmatched junction bases: 9. Germline CDR1 is DFQATT and CDR2 is SNEGSKA (reference sequence). The CDR3 length is 12 residues. CDR3 sequence reads: CSALGGPEEQYF. The CDR3 nucleotides read TGCAGTGCCCTAGGGGGCCCGGAGGAGCAGTACTTC.

About this clonotype itself: With a much larger clone just one base away, this may be a read error. The CDR3, as DNA: TGTGCCAGCAGCCAGATGGCGGGGGGCCTTTGGGACATTCAGTACTTC. Protein sequence: CASSQMAGGLWDIQYF. The chain combines TRBV3-1 with TRBJ2-4; 8 bases match TRBD2. Germline V gene data show CDR1 as LGHDT and CDR2 as YNNKEL (reference sequence). The CDR3 runs 16 residues. V lost 3 bases to trimming and J lost 8 bases; unmatched junction nucleotides: 12.

V and J are TRBV5-1 and TRBJ2-5; D call uncertain. The CDR3 extends over 15 amino acids. CDR1 is SGHRS, CDR2 YFSETQ, per germline. V lost 0 bases to trimming and J lost 5 bases, with 14 bases between them. This CDR3 reads CASSLEPSDWETQYF. CDR3 bases: TGCGCCAGCAGCTTGGAGCCGTCTGACTGGGAGACCCAGTACTTC.

This clonotype was detected ten times or more. The chain has TRBV5-1 and TRBJ1-1; D is ambiguous. V lost 0 bases to trimming and J lost 8 bases, with 14 bases between them. The germline V gene has CDR1 SGHRS and CDR2 YFSETQ. The CDR3 is 14 amino acids. The CDR3 loop reads CASSLDFGSSEAFF. The DNA of the CDR3 is TGCGCCAGCAGCTTGGACTTTGGCAGCTCCGAAGCTTTCTTT.

Many counts were recorded for this clonotype. The chain has TRBV11-1 and TRBJ1-2; D is uncertain. Germline V gene sequence: CDR1 SGHAT, CDR2 FQDESV (reference sequence). Deletions cut 3 bases from V and 0 bases from J, with 5 bases between. The CDR3 loop spans 13 amino acids. The CDR3 here is CASSFTANYGYTF. DNA of the CDR3: TGTGCCAGCAGCTTCACTGCTAACTATGGCTACACCTTC.

This clonotype was counted many times. The chain joins TRBV20-1 to TRBJ2-3; D unresolved. The V end lost 5 bases, the J end lost 2 bases, and 5 bases lay between the germline ends. CDR1 and CDR2 from the germline V gene are DFQATT and SNEGSKA (reference sequence). The CDR3 runs to 11 residues. Here the CDR3 DNA reads TGCAGTGCTCCAATCACAGATACGCAGTATTTT. Amino acids: CSAPITDTQYF.

The rearrangement joins TRBV20-1 to TRBJ2-2; D is perhaps TRBD1 or TRBD2 (7 bases each). The germline V gene has CDR1 DFQATT and CDR2 SNEGSKA (reference sequence). V lost 2 bases, J lost 3 bases, and 10 bases lay in between. The CDR3 is 14 residues long. The DNA of the CDR3 is TGCAGTGCTAGATCAGGGGGGGACACCGGGGAGCTGTTTTTT. The encoded protein is CSARSGGDTGELFF.

This clonotype occurred many times. The chain recombines TRBV18 with TRBJ1-1; no clear D. The length of the CDR3 is 14 residues. CDR1 KGHSH and CDR2 LQKENI come from the germline V gene. V was clipped by 3 bases and J by 3 bases, with 11 bases between them. This CDR3 reads CASSPSRWDTEAFF. The CDR3 DNA reads TGTGCCAGCTCACCGTCCAGATGGGACACTGAAGCTTTCTTT.

This clonotype was seen at least ten times. The chain combines TRBV27 with TRBJ1-1; D not resolved. Trimming left V 3 bases short and J 1 base short, with 9 bases between. There are 14 residues in the CDR3. The V gene's germline CDR1 is MNHEY and CDR2 SMNVEV (reference sequence). The CDR3 nucleotides are TGTGCCAGCAGTTTTGTAGGCAGGAACACTGAAGCTTTCTTT. Encoded protein: CASSFVGRNTEAFF.

The chain links TRBV6-5 to TRBJ2-7, with 11 bases lining up with TRBD2. The CDR3 contains 18 residues. With V trimmed by 0 bases and J by 0 bases, 7 bases remained unmatched. Per germline, CDR1 MNHEY and CDR2 SVGAGI. CDR3 DNA: TGTGCCAGCAGTTACTCGTCTTCCACTAGCGGGGGCTCCTACGAGCAGTACTTC. Protein product: CASSYSSSTSGGSYEQYF.

This clonotype was seen repeatedly, ten times or more. The V and J genes are TRBV6-1 and TRBJ2-5, with D possibly being TRBD2 (5 bases). CDR1 is MNHNS and CDR2 is SASEGT in the germline V gene. CDR3 length equals 13 residues. The V gene lost 6 bases and the J gene lost 2 bases, with 10 bases spanning the gap. The CDR3 coding sequence is TGTGCCAGCAGAGGCCGGGGACAAGAGACCCAGTACTTC. This gives the protein CASRGRGQETQYF.

At least ten counts were recorded for this clonotype. The chain employs TRBV4-1 and TRBJ1-5, with 9 nucleotides matching TRBD1. This CDR3 comprises 15 residues. CDR1 MGHRA and CDR2 YSYEKL come from the germline V gene. Trimming took 3 bases from V and 2 from J; bases not matched to a gene: 2. CDR3 loop: CASSQWTGGNQPQHF. The CDR3 DNA sequence: TGCGCCAGCAGCCAGTGGACAGGGGGCAATCAGCCCCAGCATTTT.

This clonotype was seen repeatedly, ten times or more. The chain is built from TRBV5-1 and TRBJ1-2; D possibly corresponds to TRBD1 (6 bases). CDR3 length: 13 residues. Per the germline V gene, CDR1 is SGHRS and CDR2 is YFSETQ. V was trimmed by 4 bases and J by 6 bases, leaving 13 bases between them. CDR3 loop: CASSPGTSDGYTF. DNA of the CDR3: TGCGCCAGCAGCCCAGGGACAAGTGATGGCTACACCTTC. Supplemented by reference TRBV5-1 and TRBJ1-2, the full variable domain reads KAGVTQTPRYLIKTRGQQVTLSCSPISGHRSVSWYQQTPGQGLQFLFEYFSETQRNKGNFPGRFSGRQFSNSRSEMNVSTLELGDSALYLCASSPGTSDGYTFGSGTRLTVV.

This clonotype came up many times. The V gene is TRBV27, the J gene TRBJ1-2; D is ambiguous. V shed 8 bases and J shed 0 bases, with 16 bases lying between them. Germline lookup yields CDR1 MNHEY and CDR2 SMNVEV (reference sequence). The CDR3 contains 15 residues. The CDR3 region is CASSDSDGTNYGYTF. CDR3 in DNA: TGTGCCAGCTCTGACTCCGACGGGACTAACTATGGCTACACCTTC.

This chain uses TRBV7-9 with TRBJ2-7; no firm D call. Germline values: CDR1 SEHNR, CDR2 FQNEAQ (reference sequence). V was trimmed by 5 bases and J by 2 bases, leaving 7 bases between them. The CDR3 is made up of 12 amino acids. The CDR3 spells CASSLQTYEQYF. In nucleotides, the CDR3 is TGTGCCAGCAGCCTGCAAACCTACGAGCAGTACTTC.

V is TRBV11-1 and J is TRBJ1-1; tentative D call: TRBD1 (6 bases). Trimming left V 4 bases short and J 6 bases short, with 21 bases between. The germline gives CDR1 SGHAT, CDR2 FQDESV (reference sequence). The CDR3 is 16 residues long. The CDR3 region has the DNA TGTGCCAGCAGCTCGCCCGACCCGGGGGCGAGCGCTGAAGCTTTCTTT. This codes for CASSSPDPGASAEAFF.